The next 26 T cell receptor beta chains were all read from a single sample in a study of T-cell memory formation after mild COVID-19. TCRdb itself ran the 5' RACE reads through MiXCR, one entry per CDR3 protein. This repertoire shows 250,000 to 400,000 distinct CDR3 sequences, approximately 14% found once; its top ten account for under 25%. The sample comprised PBMCs or a T cell subset sorted from them (not recorded which). These receptors all stem from a man between 18 and 35 years old who had mild COVID-19 (a few samples of this study predate the infection). Cell type and time point are not known.

The table lists this clonotype with many counts. The chain is built from TRBV12-3 or TRBV12-4 and TRBJ1-6; no reliable D call. With 3 bases removed from V and 6 bases from J, the gap between germline ends came to 3 bases. CDR3 length: 12 residues. The CDR3 DNA follows: TGTGCCAGCAGTTTTATTAATTCACCCCTCCACTTT. Its translation: CASSFINSPLHF.

The rearrangement uses TRBV9 and TRBJ2-6, with 9 bases identical to TRBD1. The V gene end was trimmed by 0 bases and the J gene end by 2 bases; junction bases not matched to a gene: 12. Germline lookup yields CDR1 SGDLS and CDR2 YYNGEE. This CDR3 is built from 20 residues. The CDR3 loop is CASSVAGLGTGFAGANVLTF. In DNA, the CDR3 is TGTGCCAGCAGCGTAGCAGGGTTGGGGACAGGGTTTGCTGGGGCCAACGTCCTGACTTTC.

This clonotype was seen ten or more times. The chain has TRBV4-1 and TRBJ2-5, with 7 bases matching TRBD2. CDR1 MGHRA and CDR2 YSYEKL come from the germline V gene. The CDR3 sequence is 15 residues long. V shed 0 bases, J shed 4 bases, and the junction held 5 bases outside the gene matches. The CDR3 reads CASSQDQLARETQYF. The DNA for the CDR3 is TGCGCCAGCAGCCAAGACCAACTAGCGCGAGAGACCCAGTACTTC.

This clonotype has more than one count but fewer than ten. This sequence joins TRBV6-1 and TRBJ2-7, with D perhaps being TRBD1 or TRBD2 (6 bases each). V shed 0 bases and J shed 3 bases, with 12 bases lying between them. Germline V gene data show CDR1 as MNHNS and CDR2 as SASEGT. CDR3 length: 15 amino acids. The CDR3 region is CASSEAGGLDYEQYF. CDR3 bases: TGTGCCAGCAGTGAAGCTGGGGGGCTGGACTACGAGCAGTACTTC.

This clonotype was recorded at least ten times. This chain joins TRBV12-3 or TRBV12-4 and TRBJ2-5; D is unclear. The ends were cut back, 3 bases at V and 0 bases at J, with 2 bases in the middle. There are 12 residues in the CDR3. CDR3 DNA sequence: TGTGCCAGCAGTTTTTACCAAGAGACCCAGTACTTC. As protein: CASSFYQETQYF.

The table lists this clonotype with many counts. This rearrangement joins TRBV5-4 to TRBJ2-5; TRBD1 matches 9 bases. The germline CDR1 and CDR2 sequences are SGHNT and YYREEE (reference sequence). V shed 2 bases, J shed 1 base, and the junction held 0 bases outside the gene matches. CDR3 length: 14 amino acids. CDR3 bases: TGTGCCAGCAGCTTACAGGGGGCCCAAGAGACCCAGTACTTC. This codes for CASSLQGAQETQYF. Full variable domain (missing parts from reference TRBV5-4 and TRBJ2-5): ETGVTQSPTHLIKTRGQQVTLRCSSQSGHNTVSWYQQALGQGPQFIFQYYREEENGRGNFPPRFSGLQFPNYSSELNVNALELDDSALYLCASSLQGAQETQYFGPGTRLLVL.

The chain joins TRBV2 to TRBJ1-5; possibly TRBD1 for D (5 bases). The V gene lost 7 bases and the J gene lost 9 bases, with 10 bases spanning the gap. The CDR3 is made up of 11 amino acids. The germline V gene encodes CDR1 SNHLY and CDR2 FYNNEI. In nucleotides, the CDR3 is TGTGCCAGCACACCTGGGGGGCCCCAGCATTTT. This codes for CASTPGGPQHF.

This clonotype was observed a handful of times. The rearrangement joins TRBV9 to TRBJ2-1, with D perhaps matching TRBD1 (6 bases). The germline V and J ends were trimmed by 4 bases and 6 bases, with 17 bases remaining between them. CDR3 length: 15 amino acids. Germline CDR1 is SGDLS and CDR2 is YYNGEE. As DNA, the CDR3 is TGTGCCAGCAGCAACACAGGGAGTTTGGCCAATGAGCAGTTCTTC. This gives the protein CASSNTGSLANEQFF.

V and J are TRBV24-1 and TRBJ2-3; possible D gene TRBD1, 6 bases. The length of the CDR3 is 13 residues. V was shortened by 4 bases and J by 4 bases, with 8 bases between the two germline ends. CDR1 KGHDR and CDR2 SFDVKD come from the germline V gene. CDR3: CATSEGAADTQYF. CDR3 nucleotides: TGTGCCACCAGTGAGGGGGCGGCAGATACGCAGTATTTT.

V usage is TRBV20-1 and J usage is TRBJ2-1, with 7 bases matching TRBD1. Trimming took 0 bases from V and 9 from J; bases not matched to a gene: 8. Germline V gene sequence: CDR1 DFQATT, CDR2 SNEGSKA (reference sequence). This CDR3 is 14 amino acids long. The CDR3 DNA follows: TGCAGTGCTAGAGAGGCAGGGGGAAGGGGTGAGCAGTTCTTC. Its protein product is CSAREAGGRGEQFF.

This chain joins TRBV9 and TRBJ1-3; D is ambiguous. The CDR3 is made up of 14 amino acids. The V gene lost 0 bases and the J gene lost 2 bases, with 6 bases spanning the gap. The germline gives CDR1 SGDLS, CDR2 YYNGEE. The CDR3, as DNA: TGTGCCAGCAGCGTAGCCGGGACTGGAAACACCATATATTTT. Encoded protein: CASSVAGTGNTIYF.

The chain carries TRBV12-3 or TRBV12-4 and TRBJ2-2; no definite D call. With 6 bases removed from V and 5 bases from J, the gap between germline ends came to 13 bases. CDR3 length: 14 residues. The CDR3: CASSRTQPTGELFF. CDR3 bases: TGTGCCAGCAGCCGCACGCAACCTACCGGGGAGCTGTTTTTT.

This clonotype was counted a few times. The chain combines TRBV20-1 with TRBJ2-1; D gene uncertain. Looked up from germline, CDR1 is DFQATT and CDR2 is SNEGSKA (reference sequence). V gave up 6 bases and J gave up 4 bases, with 13 bases separating them. The CDR3 contains 13 residues. The CDR3 coding sequence is TGCAGTGCCCTCCTTGCGGTTTACAATGAGCAGTTCTTC. Encoded protein: CSALLAVYNEQFF.

The chain combines TRBV18 with TRBJ2-1, with 9 bases that match TRBD1. This CDR3 spans 14 amino acids. The germline V gene encodes CDR1 KGHSH and CDR2 LQKENI. The V gene end was trimmed by 6 bases and the J gene end by 2 bases; junction bases not matched to a gene: 2. The CDR3 DNA follows: TGTGCCAGCTCGGACAGGGGCGCCTACAATGAGCAGTTCTTC. It specifies CASSDRGAYNEQFF.

The genes are TRBV14 and TRBJ2-1; D gene ambiguous. Per the germline V gene, CDR1 is SGHDN and CDR2 is FVKESK. V gave up 1 base and J gave up 9 bases, with 4 bases separating them. The CDR3 spans 11 residues. CDR3 protein: CASSQGGEQFF. The DNA for the CDR3 is TGTGCCAGCAGCCAAGGGGGTGAGCAGTTCTTC. Based on the CDR3 plus reference TRBV14 and TRBJ2-1, the full variable domain is EAGVTQFPSHSVIEKGQTVTLRCDPISGHDNLYWYRRVMGKEIKFLLHFVKESKQDESGMPNNRFLAERTGGTYSTLKVQPAELEDSGVYFCASSQGGEQFFGPGTRLTVL.

The chain joins TRBV4-3 to TRBJ2-3; D call uncertain. Germline V lookup: CDR1 LGHNA, CDR2 YSLEER. V was cut by 1 base and J by 1 base, with 12 bases left in between. CDR3 length equals 16 residues. CDR3 loop: CASSQGHPARTDTQYF. In DNA, the CDR3 is TGCGCCAGCAGCCAAGGACACCCGGCGCGCACAGATACGCAGTATTTT.

This clonotype has a handful of counts. The chain combines TRBV12-3 or TRBV12-4 with TRBJ1-2, with no clear D. The CDR3 length is 13 residues. V dropped 7 bases and J dropped 4 bases, with 13 bases sitting between them. The CDR3 loop reads CASTSHPIYGYTF. The CDR3 bases are TGTGCCAGCACCTCACACCCAATCTATGGCTACACCTTC.

J is TRBJ2-2 and V is TRBV6-6; possible D gene TRBD2, 7 bases. The CDR3 has 15 residues. Germline assignment: CDR1 MNHNY and CDR2 SVGAGI (reference sequence). Trimming pared 2 bases from V and 4 bases from J, leaving 11 bases between. CDR3 coding DNA: TGTGCCAGCAGTTACCCCGGGGGGCGCACCGGGGAGCTGTTTTTT. It specifies CASSYPGGRTGELFF.

This chain joins TRBV12-3 or TRBV12-4 and TRBJ2-5; 7 bases agree with TRBD2. This CDR3 has 16 residues. V shed 3 bases, J shed 4 bases, and the junction held 11 bases outside the gene matches. CDR3 in DNA: TGTGCCAGCAGTTTCGGGTTAGCAGCGGGGTCAGAGACCCAGTACTTC. As protein: CASSFGLAAGSETQYF.

This chain links TRBV2 with TRBJ1-4; no firm D call. V was cut by 7 bases and J by 7 bases, with 13 bases left in between. The CDR3 has 13 amino acids. The V gene's germline CDR1 is SNHLY and CDR2 FYNNEI. The CDR3 protein is CASMRSLSEKLFF. CDR3 coding DNA: TGTGCCAGCATGCGGAGTTTATCTGAAAAACTGTTTTTT.

This clonotype was observed a few times. The CDR3 DNA follows: TGTGCCAGCTCGGGGTGGGGAGAAGAGACCCAGTACTTC. Residues: CASSGWGEETQYF. This chain uses TRBV7-6 with TRBJ2-5, with D perhaps TRBD2 (5 bases). The CDR3 runs 13 residues. V lost 8 bases, J lost 3 bases, and 13 bases lay in between. CDR1 and CDR2 from the germline V gene are SGHVS and FNYEAQ.

This clonotype has more than one count but fewer than ten. This chain links TRBV12-3 or TRBV12-4 with TRBJ1-2, with D tentatively TRBD1 (5 bases). V gave up 6 bases and J gave up 8 bases, with 19 bases separating them. CDR3 length equals 14 residues. The CDR3 here is CASSPLGGGEGYTF. CDR3 DNA: TGTGCCAGCAGCCCCCTCGGGGGGGGTGAGGGCTACACCTTC.

Turning to this clonotype: At one of its ends the junction is not consistent with the germline gene, which may arise from a read error. This sequence joins TRBV5-1 and TRBJ2-2, with a weak D call TRBD1 (5 bases). This CDR3 is built from 16 residues. Germline V gene lookup returns CDR1 SGHRS and CDR2 YFSETQ. CDR3 sequence reads: CASSFGHNANTWELFF. The CDR3 DNA reads as TGCGCCAGCAGCTTTGGACACAACGCGAACACCTGGGAGCTGTTTTTT. The full variable domain, completed using reference TRBV5-1 and TRBJ2-2, is KAGVTQTPRYLIKTRGQQVTLSCSPISGHRSVSWYQQTPGQGLQFLFEYFSETQRNKGNFPGRFSGRQFSNSRSEMNVSTLELGDSALYLCASSFGHNANTWELFFGEGSRLTVL.

In its sample, this clonotype was seen many times. This chain links TRBV5-6 with TRBJ2-7, with D perhaps given as TRBD1 or TRBD2 (5 bases each). V lost 5 bases, J lost 4 bases, and 13 bases lay in between. The CDR3 sequence is 13 residues long. Germline V lookup: CDR1 SGHDT, CDR2 YYEEEE. CDR3 sequence reads: CASSDSGLYEQYV. The CDR3 DNA is TGTGCCAGCAGTGACAGCGGACTGTACGAGCAGTACGTC.

The chain joins TRBV20-1 to TRBJ1-5, with 8 positions matching TRBD1. Trimming took 6 bases from V and 4 from J; bases not matched to a gene: 5. Germline values: CDR1 DFQATT, CDR2 SNEGSKA (reference sequence). The CDR3 contains 13 residues. CDR3 in DNA: TGCAGTGCCGGACAGGGTGGGAATCAGCCCCAGCATTTT. Translated, it gives CSAGQGGNQPQHF.

This clonotype was picked up many times. V usage is TRBV6-5 and J usage is TRBJ1-5; D is perhaps TRBD1 (5 bases). The germline gives CDR1 MNHEY, CDR2 SVGAGI. Trimming pared 6 bases from V and 1 base from J, leaving 28 bases between. The CDR3 consists of 20 residues. The CDR3 DNA reads TGTGCCAGCAGCGCCCGGTCCCCCCTAAACCTCGACAGAAGCAATCAGCCCCAGCATTTT. This codes for CASSARSPLNLDRSNQPQHF.